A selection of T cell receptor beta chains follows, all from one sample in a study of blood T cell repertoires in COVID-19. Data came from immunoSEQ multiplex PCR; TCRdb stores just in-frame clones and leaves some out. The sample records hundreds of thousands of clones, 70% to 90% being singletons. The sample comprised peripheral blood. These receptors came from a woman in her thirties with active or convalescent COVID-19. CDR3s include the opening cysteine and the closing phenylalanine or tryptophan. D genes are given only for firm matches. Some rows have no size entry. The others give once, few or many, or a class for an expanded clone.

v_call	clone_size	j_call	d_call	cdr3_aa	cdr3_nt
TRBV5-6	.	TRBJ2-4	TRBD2	CASSHGGAKNIQYF	TGTGCCAGCAGCCACGGGGGGGCCAAAAACATTCAGTACTTC
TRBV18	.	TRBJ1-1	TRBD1	CASSQDWDREAFF	TGTGCCAGCTCACAGGACTGGGACAGAGAAGCTTTCTTT
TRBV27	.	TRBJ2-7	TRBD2	CASSLAPAGGTYEQYF	TGTGCCAGCAGTTTGGCCCCAGCGGGAGGTACCTACGAGCAGTACTTC
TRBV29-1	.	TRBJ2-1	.	CSVVAGSSYNEQFF	TGCAGCGTTGTGGCGGGTAGCTCCTACAATGAGCAGTTCTTC
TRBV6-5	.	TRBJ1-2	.	CASTSEQPPSYGYTF	TGTGCCAGCACTTCAGAACAGCCGCCGTCGTATGGCTACACCTTC
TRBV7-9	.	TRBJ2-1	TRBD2	CASSRLGLAGDEQFF	TGTGCCAGCAGCCGTCTAGGACTAGCGGGAGATGAGCAGTTCTTC
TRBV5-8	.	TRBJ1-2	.	CASSRGAGASYGYTF	TGTGCCAGCAGCCGTGGGGCAGGGGCTTCGTATGGCTACACCTTC
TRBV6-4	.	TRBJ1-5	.	CASRAGIYSNQPQHF	TGTGCCAGCCGGGCGGGGATCTATAGCAATCAGCCCCAGCATTTT
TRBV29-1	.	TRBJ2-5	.	CSVETSSKTQYF	TGCAGCGTTGAAACTAGCTCGAAGACCCAGTACTTC
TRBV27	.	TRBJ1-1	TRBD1	CASSILSGQHTEAFF	TGTGCCAGCAGTATCCTCTCGGGACAGCACACTGAAGCTTTCTTT
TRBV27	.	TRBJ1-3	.	CASGDSGNTIYF	TGTGCCAGTGGAGATTCTGGAAACACCATATATTTT
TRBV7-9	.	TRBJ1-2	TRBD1	CASSNPGQGANYGYTF	TGTGCCAGCAGCAACCCGGGACAGGGGGCTAACTATGGCTACACCTTC
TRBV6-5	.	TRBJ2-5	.	CASSIPAGHQETQYF	TGTGCCAGCTCCATCCCCGCAGGGCACCAAGAGACCCAGTACTTC
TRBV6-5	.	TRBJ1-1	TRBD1	CASSYVGTDVWTEAFF	TGTGCCAGCAGTTATGTTGGGACAGACGTTTGGACTGAAGCTTTCTTT
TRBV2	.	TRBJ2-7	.	CASMVGQYPYEQYF	TGTGCCAGCATGGTCGGACAGTACCCTTACGAGCAGTACTTC
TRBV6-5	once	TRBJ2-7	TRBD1	CASRLLRQGSYEQYF	TGTGCCAGCAGACTTCTTCGACAGGGCTCCTACGAGCAGTACTTC
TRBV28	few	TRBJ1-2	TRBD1	CASSLALRATGLITF	TGTGCCAGCAGTTTGGCCCTCCGCGCGACAGGGTTAATCACCTTC
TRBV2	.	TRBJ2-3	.	CASRNRVRSTDTQYF	TGTGCCAGCAGGAACAGGGTCCGCTCCACAGATACGCAGTATTTT
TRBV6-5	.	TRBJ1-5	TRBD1	CASSYSGTGFQPQHF	TGTGCCAGCAGTTACTCCGGGACAGGGTTCCAGCCCCAGCATTTT
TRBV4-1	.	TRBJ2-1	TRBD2	CASSQGAGGNEQFF	TGCGCCAGCAGCCAAGGCGCCGGGGGGAATGAGCAGTTCTTC
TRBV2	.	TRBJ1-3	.	CASRQGTSGNTIYF	TGTGCCAGCAGGCAGGGCACCTCTGGAAACACCATATATTTT
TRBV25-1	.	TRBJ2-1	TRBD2	CASSEAPGGRRSDEQFF	TGTGCCAGCAGTGAGGCTCCCGGCGGGAGGCGATCCGATGAGCAGTTCTTC
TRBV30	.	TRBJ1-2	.	CAWDLRGTDVINYGYTF	TGTGCCTGGGACCTACGCGGGACGGATGTAATTAACTATGGCTACACCTTC
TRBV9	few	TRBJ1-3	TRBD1	CASSAPGGFGNTIYF	TGTGCCAGCAGCGCCCCAGGGGGCTTTGGAAACACCATATATTTT
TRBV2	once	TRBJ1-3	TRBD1	CASRDRAGNTIYF	TGTGCCAGCAGGGACAGGGCTGGAAACACCATATATTTT
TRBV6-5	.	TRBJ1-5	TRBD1	CASSPGTGGGQPQHF	TGTGCCAGCAGCCCCGGGACAGGCGGGGGTCAGCCCCAGCATTTT
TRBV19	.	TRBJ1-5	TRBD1	CASSIRQGPNQPQHF	TGTGCCAGTAGTATCCGACAGGGTCCCAATCAGCCCCAGCATTTT
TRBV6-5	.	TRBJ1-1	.	CASSPVNPNTEAFF	TGTGCCAGCAGTCCAGTGAACCCGAACACTGAAGCTTTCTTT
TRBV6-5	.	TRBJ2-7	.	CASSSSLHEQYF	TGTGCCAGCAGTTCTAGTCTCCACGAGCAGTACTTC
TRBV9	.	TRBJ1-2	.	CASSVDPVEFYGYTF	TGTGCCAGCAGCGTAGACCCGGTGGAGTTCTATGGCTACACCTTC
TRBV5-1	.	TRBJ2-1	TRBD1	CASSLRDRDGEQFF	TGCGCCAGCAGCCTAAGAGACAGGGACGGTGAGCAGTTCTTC
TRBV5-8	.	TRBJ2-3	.	CASSYLSGATDTQYF	TGTGCCAGCAGCTATTTATCAGGGGCCACAGATACGCAGTATTTT
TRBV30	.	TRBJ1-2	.	CAWSARGGYTF	TGTGCCTGGAGTGCCAGGGGTGGCTACACCTTC
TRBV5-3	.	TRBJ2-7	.	CARSLAGPPYEQYF	TGTGCCAGAAGCTTGGCAGGGCCCCCCTACGAGCAGTACTTC
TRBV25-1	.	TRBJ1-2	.	CASSDLVSEYYGYTF	TGTGCCAGCAGTGATCTGGTATCAGAATACTATGGCTACACCTTC
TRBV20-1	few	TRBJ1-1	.	CSASLSTGNTEAFF	TGCAGTGCGAGTCTCTCCACAGGGAACACTGAAGCTTTCTTT
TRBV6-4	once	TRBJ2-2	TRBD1	CASSETGADTGELFF	TGTGCCAGCAGTGAAACAGGGGCGGACACCGGGGAGCTGTTTTTT
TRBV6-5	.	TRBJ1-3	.	CASSYGGSSGNTIYF	TGTGCCAGCAGTTACGGAGGGAGCTCTGGAAACACCATATATTTT
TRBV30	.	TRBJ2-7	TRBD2	CAWSVLSSGSYEQYF	TGTGCCTGGAGTGTACTATCTAGCGGGAGCTACGAGCAGTACTTC
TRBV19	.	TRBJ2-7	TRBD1	CASSPIDRDGNEQYF	TGTGCCAGTAGTCCCATCGACAGGGACGGGAACGAGCAGTACTTC
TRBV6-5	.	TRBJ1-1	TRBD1	CASTQGANTEAFF	TGTGCCAGCACACAGGGGGCGAACACTGAAGCTTTCTTT